Given below is one T cell receptor beta chain in context. Its antigen is still unknown. CDR1 is SGHVS and CDR2 is FQNEAQ in the germline V gene. This CDR3 region has 13 residues. J was trimmed by 5 bases and V by 5 bases; bases with no gene match: 5. These data belong to a study of T cell responses to AZD1222 COVID-19 vaccine. Study-level points and caveats: Unmutated variant regions are reportedly targeted by nearly half of spike-specific TCRs. Seropositive at baseline were only a handful of AZD1222 recipients.

Clones were sequenced by immunoSEQ multiplex PCR, and TCRdb holds only the in-frame ones, with some missing. The data show 90,000 to 110,000 clones, approximately 90% seen once. The sequence was collected from an adult in good health. The sequences come from peripheral blood, collected on day 0 of AZD1222 vaccination. This chain connects TRBV7-8 to TRBJ1-2; 7 positions match TRBD1. CDR3 nucleotide sequence: TGTGCCAGCAGCCAGGGGGTCGGGTATGGCTACACCTTC. Encoded protein: CASSQGVGYGYTF.